This section outlines one TCR beta chain sequence together with its context. Its specificity is unknown. The sample belongs to a study of beta chain features in type 1 diabetes. Broader study findings: Among all four CD4+ subsets, Type 1 diabetes patients had TCRB CDR3s that were moderately but significantly shorter.

This CDR3 comprises 16 residues. The V segment lost 5 bases and the J segment 0 bases; nucleotides outside the gene matches: 4. Germline values: CDR1 SGHTA, CDR2 FQGNSA. Of the isolated RNA, all was reverse transcribed, and so the sequenced material was expressed TCRB transcripts. Naive, central memory and regulatory T cell samples yielded some 3.9 million reads on average. Profiled with immunoSEQ multiplex PCR; TCRdb holds only in-frame clones, not every one. The sample includes about 340,000 clones, roughly 13% of them seen just once. Sequencing input: naive CD4+ T cells from blood. This receptor was taken from a woman between 18 and 29 years old with type 1 diabetes. This chain uses TRBV7-2 with TRBJ2-6; 7 nucleotides agree with TRBD1. In DNA form, the CDR3 reads TGTGCCAGCAGCGAGACAGGGACCTCTGGGGCCAACGTCCTGACTTTC. This encodes CASSETGTSGANVLTF.